Presented here are 25 T cell receptor beta chains from one specimen sequenced in a study of blood T cell repertoires in COVID-19. The table came from immunoSEQ multiplex PCR; TCRdb's copy has only in-frame clones and leaves some out. The profile shows just under 350,000 clones, roughly 86% of them singletons. Sequencing was done on a sample of peripheral blood. The origin of the receptors is a woman aged 70-85 years with COVID-19, enrolled during active disease.

V usage is TRBV18 and J usage is TRBJ1-1; perhaps TRBD1 as D (5 bases). The V end lost 6 bases, the J end lost 4 bases, and 18 bases lay between the germline ends. This CDR3 has 15 residues. CDR1 and CDR2 (germline): KGHSH, LQKENI. CDR3 protein: CASSDGRDGSTEAFF. CDR3 sequence (DNA): TGTGCCAGCTCCGACGGGCGGGACGGGAGCACTGAAGCTTTCTTT. The whole variable domain, filled in from reference TRBV18 and TRBJ1-1, reads NAGVMQNPRHLVRRRGQEARLRCSPMKGHSHVYWYRQLPEEGLKFMVYLQKENIIDESGMPKERFSAEFPKEGPSILRIQQVVRGDSAAYFCASSDGRDGSTEAFFGQGTRLTVV.

This clone was picked up one time. The V call is TRBV28, the J call TRBJ1-1; D possibly corresponds to TRBD1 (6 bases). CDR3 length: 12 residues. Germline V CDR1 and CDR2: MDHEN, SYDVKM. Deletions cut 6 bases from V and 6 bases from J, with 11 bases between. The CDR3 protein is CASRVAGAEAFF. CDR3 coding DNA: TGTGCCAGCAGAGTGGCAGGGGCTGAAGCTTTCTTT. Using reference TRBV28 and TRBJ1-1 for the parts outside the CDR3, the full variable domain is DVKVTQSSRYLVKRTGEKVFLECVQDMDHENMFWYRQDPGLGLRLIYFSYDVKMKEKGDIPEGYSVSREKKERFSLILESASTNQTSMYLCASRVAGAEAFFGQGTRLTVV.

V usage is TRBV7-8 and J usage is TRBJ2-1, with a tentative D call TRBD1 (6 bases). Germline V gene data show CDR1 as SGHVS and CDR2 as FQNEAQ. V dropped 4 bases and J dropped 0 bases, with 13 bases sitting between them. The CDR3 sequence is 16 residues long. CDR3 region: CASSSGQTSSYNEQFF. The DNA for the CDR3 is TGTGCCAGCAGCTCCGGACAGACCAGCTCCTACAATGAGCAGTTCTTC.

The chain recombines TRBV10-2 with TRBJ2-7, with 12 bases identical to TRBD2. The length of the CDR3 is 15 residues. Unmatched junction bases numbered 8, after V lost 4 bases and J lost 7 bases. Germline V CDR1 and CDR2: WSHSY, SAAADI. CDR3 in DNA: TGCGCCAGCAGTGGGGGACTAGCGGGCGGACGAGAGCAGTACTTC. Protein sequence: CASSGGLAGGREQYF.

The chain combines TRBV7-7 with TRBJ2-5; 8 bases fit TRBD2. The CDR3 spans 12 residues. Looked up from germline, CDR1 is SSHAT and CDR2 is FNYEAQ (reference sequence). After removal of 3 bases from V and 7 bases from J, the junction contained 1 base not matched to a gene. CDR3 amino acids: CASSFRGGTQYF. The DNA for the CDR3 is TGTGCCAGCAGCTTCCGGGGGGGGACCCAGTACTTC.

The chain recombines TRBV6-5 with TRBJ2-3; possibly TRBD2 for D (6 bases). In germline, CDR1 is MNHEY, CDR2 SVGAGI. V lost 6 bases, J lost 3 bases, and 16 bases lay in between. The CDR3 extends over 15 amino acids. Written as DNA, the CDR3 is TGTGCCAGCAGGGTAGTGCGGGGACGGACAGATACGCAGTATTTT. Protein: CASRVVRGRTDTQYF.

The V and J genes are TRBV5-1 and TRBJ2-5; 10 bases are a match to TRBD1. The CDR3 consists of 16 residues. CDR1 and CDR2 from the germline V gene are SGHRS and YFSETQ. V was clipped by 3 bases and J by 3 bases; unmatched bases: 8. In nucleotides, the CDR3 is TGCGCCAGCAGCTCAGGGGACAGGGGTATTGAAGAGACCCAGTACTTC. Translating it yields CASSSGDRGIEETQYF. The full variable domain, completed using reference TRBV5-1 and TRBJ2-5, is KAGVTQTPRYLIKTRGQQVTLSCSPISGHRSVSWYQQTPGQGLQFLFEYFSETQRNKGNFPGRFSGRQFSNSRSEMNVSTLELGDSALYLCASSSGDRGIEETQYFGPGTRLLVL.

The chain uses TRBV28 and TRBJ1-1; D perhaps matches TRBD1 (6 bases). V dropped 6 bases and J dropped 4 bases, with 15 bases sitting between them. Germline V gene lookup returns CDR1 MDHEN and CDR2 SYDVKM. The CDR3 has 14 amino acids. CDR3 sequence reads: CASRDQGFGTEAFF. CDR3 bases: TGTGCCAGCAGAGATCAGGGGTTTGGCACTGAAGCTTTCTTT.

The rearrangement links TRBV27 to TRBJ1-6, with 7 bases aligning to TRBD1. Germline assignment: CDR1 MNHEY and CDR2 SMNVEV (reference sequence). CDR3 size: 15 residues. J gave up 7 bases and V 5 bases, and 8 bases lay outside the gene matches. The CDR3 sequence: CASSLGQAPNSPLHF. The CDR3 nucleotides are TGTGCCAGCAGTCTTGGACAGGCCCCAAATTCACCCCTCCACTTT.

The chain recombines TRBV3-1 (or the pseudogene TRBV3-2) with TRBJ1-2, with D perhaps TRBD1 (6 bases). Per the germline V gene, CDR1 is LGHDT and CDR2 is YNNKEL (reference sequence). V gave up 0 bases and J gave up 7 bases, with 18 bases separating them. This CDR3 contains 16 residues. The CDR3 here is CASSQDRRTERAGYTF. CDR3 sequence (DNA): TGTGCCAGCAGCCAAGATCGGAGGACAGAAAGGGCTGGCTACACCTTC.

This chain links TRBV19 with TRBJ1-1, with 9 bases that match TRBD1. The CDR3 is made up of 15 amino acids. Germline V gives CDR1 LNHDA, CDR2 SQIVND (reference sequence). With 5 bases clipped from V and 3 bases from J, the junction kept 7 bases outside the gene matches. This CDR3 is CASSLWDRADTEAFF. CDR3 bases: TGTGCCAGTAGTTTGTGGGACAGGGCTGACACTGAAGCTTTCTTT.

CDR3 sequence (DNA): TGTGCCAGCAGCACAAGAAGCGGGGGATACTACAATGAGCAGTTCTTC. Translated, it gives CASSTRSGGYYNEQFF. The J gene is TRBJ2-1, the V gene TRBV9; 8 bases are shared with TRBD2. The V segment lost 4 bases and the J segment 3 bases; nucleotides outside the gene matches: 9. The CDR3 loop spans 16 amino acids. Germline V gene lookup returns CDR1 SGDLS and CDR2 YYNGEE.

The chain couples TRBV5-4 to TRBJ1-3; 8 positions match TRBD1. Germline V gene sequence: CDR1 SGHNT, CDR2 YYREEE (reference sequence). J lost 5 bases, V lost 2 bases, and 3 bases had no gene match. The CDR3 runs to 14 residues. The CDR3 here is CASSFDRGRNTIYF. In DNA, the CDR3 is TGTGCCAGCAGCTTTGACAGGGGAAGAAACACCATATATTTT.

The rearrangement uses TRBV30 and TRBJ1-6; D gene ambiguous. The CDR3 is 13 amino acids. Looked up from germline, CDR1 is GTSNPN and CDR2 is SVGIG (reference sequence). The germline V and J ends were trimmed by 3 bases and 5 bases, with 8 bases remaining between them. Written as DNA, the CDR3 is TGTGCCTGGAGGGACTTCAATAATTCACCCCTCCACTTT. This codes for CAWRDFNNSPLHF.

The sample holds one count of this clone. The V and J genes are TRBV6-2 or TRBV6-3 and TRBJ2-7, with 8 nucleotides matching TRBD1. V shed 6 bases, J shed 3 bases, and the junction held 16 bases outside the gene matches. The germline gives CDR1 MNHEY, CDR2 SVGEGT. This CDR3 region has 17 residues. CDR3: CASSSRPLLQGVYEQYF. For the CDR3, the DNA is TGTGCCAGCAGCTCCCGACCCCTATTACAGGGGGTCTACGAGCAGTACTTC.

This chain joins TRBV3-1 (or the pseudogene TRBV3-2) and TRBJ2-5; 12 bases align to TRBD2. Germline V gene lookup returns CDR1 LGHDT and CDR2 YNNKEL (reference sequence). The CDR3 is made up of 15 amino acids. After removal of 6 bases from V and 1 base from J, the junction contained 3 bases not matched to a gene. The CDR3 spells CASSPLAGGQETQYF. The CDR3 coding sequence is TGTGCCAGCAGTCCACTAGCGGGGGGCCAAGAGACCCAGTACTTC.

The chain couples TRBV24-1 to TRBJ2-5, with TRBD2 identical over 9 bases. Germline V gene data show CDR1 as KGHDR and CDR2 as SFDVKD. V shed 4 bases and J 4 bases; nucleotides not matched to a gene: 12. The CDR3 covers 17 residues. CDR3 sequence reads: CATSDPRPGGGVETQYF. DNA of the CDR3: TGTGCCACCAGTGACCCCCGGCCGGGCGGGGGGGTAGAGACCCAGTACTTC.

The V and J genes are TRBV7-2 and TRBJ2-7; perhaps TRBD1 as D (6 bases). The V gene's germline CDR1 is SGHTA and CDR2 FQGNSA. The CDR3 contains 13 residues. With 5 bases removed from V and 0 bases from J, the gap between germline ends came to 8 bases. DNA of the CDR3: TGTGCCAGCAGCCGACAGGTCTCCTACGAGCAGTACTTC. Translated: CASSRQVSYEQYF.

About this clone itself: An end of the junction differs from the germline gene, which may be a read error. The chain couples TRBV28 to TRBJ2-1; 8 bases map to TRBD1. The CDR3 totals 15 residues. Germline-derived CDR1 and CDR2 are MDHEN and SYDVKM. The CDR3 protein is CASSSSGGSHNEQFF. The CDR3 DNA sequence: TGTGCCAGCAGTTCCTCAGGGGGCTCCCACAATGAGCAGTTCTTC.

This chain connects TRBV3-1 (or the pseudogene TRBV3-2) to TRBJ2-7, with 7 bases aligning to TRBD2. J was trimmed by 5 bases and V by 5 bases; bases with no gene match: 15. The CDR3 has 16 amino acids. Germline values: CDR1 LGHDT, CDR2 YNNKEL (reference sequence). This chain's CDR3 is CASSSSGTNTPHEQYF. In DNA, the CDR3 is TGTGCCAGCAGCTCTAGCGGTACGAATACCCCCCACGAGCAGTACTTC.

V is TRBV19 and J is TRBJ1-4; D might be TRBD1 (5 bases). Germline V CDR1 and CDR2: LNHDA, SQIVND (reference sequence). Trimming took off 5 bases at V and 7 bases at J, with 11 bases between the two ends. The CDR3 length is 13 residues. For the CDR3, the DNA is TGTGCCAGTAGTTCAGGGTACGGTGAAAAACTGTTTTTT. Amino acid sequence: CASSSGYGEKLFF.

The chain has TRBV7-2 and TRBJ2-3, with 10 bases that match TRBD1. The CDR3 runs to 16 residues. Germline V lookup: CDR1 SGHTA, CDR2 FQGNSA. Germline trimming cut 6 bases from V and 2 bases from J; bases unmatched to any gene: 8. CDR3 bases: TGTGCCAGCAGATCCCGACAGGGGGCCGACACAGATACGCAGTATTTT. It encodes CASRSRQGADTDTQYF.

The chain combines TRBV7-2 with TRBJ2-1; possible D gene TRBD2, 7 bases. The germline V and J ends were trimmed by 4 bases and 6 bases, with 13 bases remaining between them. CDR1 is SGHTA, CDR2 FQGNSA, per germline. CDR3 length equals 14 residues. The CDR3 region is CASSSQGGSNEQFF. CDR3 DNA sequence: TGTGCCAGCAGCTCACAGGGAGGGTCCAATGAGCAGTTCTTC.

The chain has TRBV30 and TRBJ1-2; no clear D. In germline, CDR1 is GTSNPN, CDR2 SVGIG (reference sequence). The CDR3 has 14 amino acids. Trimming removed 0 bases from V and 8 bases from J, with 16 bases in between. Written as DNA, the CDR3 is TGTGCCTGGAGTGTACTTAGCCGGGGTGGGGGCTACACCTTC. Translating gives CAWSVLSRGGGYTF.

This clone was found once. The rearrangement uses TRBV7-9 and TRBJ2-3; 7 bases match TRBD1. After removal of 3 bases from V and 5 bases from J, the junction contained 5 bases not matched to a gene. Germline V CDR1 and CDR2: SEHNR, FQNEAQ (reference sequence). CDR3 size: 14 residues. CDR3: CASSFSTGQDTQYF. The DNA for the CDR3 is TGTGCCAGCAGCTTCTCGACAGGGCAAGATACGCAGTATTTT.